The present T cell receptor beta chain was sequenced within a study of cytomegalovirus exposure and HLA in healthy donors. Turning to the study itself: The same platform as the roughly 700 first-cohort repertoires was used for the 120 validation repertoires, a later analysis reported.

The assay was immunoSEQ multiplex PCR, and TCRdb's table has in-frame clones only and misses some. Of roughly 47,000 clones listed, over 85% are singletons. V was cut by 3 bases and J by 0 bases, with 2 bases left in between. The CDR3 spans 12 residues. The germline CDR1 and CDR2 sequences are MDHEN and SYDVKM. V gene TRBV28 combines with J gene TRBJ1-1, with no clear D. The receptor comes from a woman between 18 and 30 years old in good health and CMV-seronegative. Sequencing used PBMCs. CDR3 nucleotide sequence: TGTGCCAGCAGTTTCATGAACACTGAAGCTTTCTTT. This gives the protein CASSFMNTEAFF.